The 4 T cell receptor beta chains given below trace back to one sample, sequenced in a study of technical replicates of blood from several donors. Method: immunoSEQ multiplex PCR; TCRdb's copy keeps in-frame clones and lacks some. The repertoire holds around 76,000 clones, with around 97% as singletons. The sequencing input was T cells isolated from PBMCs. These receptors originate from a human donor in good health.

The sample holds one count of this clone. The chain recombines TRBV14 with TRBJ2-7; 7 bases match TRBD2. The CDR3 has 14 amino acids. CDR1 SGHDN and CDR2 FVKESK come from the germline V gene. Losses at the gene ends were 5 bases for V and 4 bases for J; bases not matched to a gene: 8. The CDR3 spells CASSKLTSPYEQYF. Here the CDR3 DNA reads TGTGCCAGCAGCAAACTGACTAGCCCATACGAGCAGTACTTC. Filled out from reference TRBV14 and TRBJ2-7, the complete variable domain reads EAGVTQFPSHSVIEKGQTVTLRCDPISGHDNLYWYRRVMGKEIKFLLHFVKESKQDESGMPNNRFLAERTGGTYSTLKVQPAELEDSGVYFCASSKLTSPYEQYFGPGTRLTVT.

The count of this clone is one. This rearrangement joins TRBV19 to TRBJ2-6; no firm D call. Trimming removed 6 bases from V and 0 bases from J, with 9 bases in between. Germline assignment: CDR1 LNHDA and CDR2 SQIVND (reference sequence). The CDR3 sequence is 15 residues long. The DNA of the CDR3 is TGTGCCAGTAGATTCCTCCTCTCTGGGGCCAACGTCCTGACTTTC. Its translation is CASRFLLSGANVLTF.

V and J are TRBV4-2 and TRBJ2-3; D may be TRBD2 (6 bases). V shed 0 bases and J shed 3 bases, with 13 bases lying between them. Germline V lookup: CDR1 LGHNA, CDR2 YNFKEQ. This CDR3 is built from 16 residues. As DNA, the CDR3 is TGTGCCAGCAGCCAAGAGCGGGCTAGCGCAACAGATACGCAGTATTTT. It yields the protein CASSQERASATDTQYF.

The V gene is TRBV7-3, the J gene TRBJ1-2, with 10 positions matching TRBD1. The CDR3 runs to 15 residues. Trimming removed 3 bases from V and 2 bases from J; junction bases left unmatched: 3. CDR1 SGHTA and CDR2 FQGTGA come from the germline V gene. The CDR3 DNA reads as TGTGCCAGCAGCTTCCGGGGACAGGGGAACTATGGCTACACCTTC. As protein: CASSFRGQGNYGYTF.